The TCR beta chain described here comes from a study of blood T cell repertoires in COVID-19 (dated by TCRdb to 2018 to 2020). Notes on the research overall: Samples from collaborators originated in the United States, Italy and Spain and spanned both the acute and convalescent phases of COVID-19. The dataset comprised deeply sampled blood TCRbeta repertoires from subjects exposed to, actively infected with, or recovered from COVID-19. Where available, HLA class I and class II types were taken from metadata supplied by the sample provider and were not determined by assay-based typing. The repertoires were made available in a free public database intended to serve as a resource for research on the immune response to SARS-CoV-2. The prospective study material was composed of cDNA or gDNA derived from T cells, B-cell-depleted T cells, or PBMCs. Samples came from the ongoing ImmuneRACE study (first 160 participants) plus 1,254 subjects from 6 global collaborators. Sample metadata almost always included a de-identified subject ID, COVID-19 status, age in years and sex.

Another Seattle source contributed samples from volunteer blood donors who had recovered from COVID-19. The collaborating institutions used their own protocols to collect whole blood in K2EDTA tubes. Collaborator samples were shipped for TCRbeta analysis as frozen whole blood, isolated PBMCs, or DNA extracted from either sample type. TCRbeta CDR3 regions were amplified from genomic DNA by means of the immunoSEQ Assay, a bias-controlled multiplex PCR. Regarding the original processing steps: Nucleated cell counts per sample were estimated from amplification of reference gene primers within the assay. To quantify the absolute abundance of each unique TCRbeta CDR3 rearrangement, sequence reads were collapsed and filtered. For each sample, productive Simpson clonality was calculated by taking the square root of Simpson's diversity index across productive rearrangements. What TCRdb holds here is the immuneACCESS table cut down to in-frame rearrangements. Part of the clones is not present; checked against another copy, under half of the missing clones reflect an unresolved V gene, and the others are unexplained. V and J calls and clone size are as listed in that table; D and trimming were resolved from the DNA. The sample contains around 170,000 clones, 89% of them found a single time. The ten biggest clones cover under 2% of the sample.

From a lookup of the germline V gene, CDR1 and CDR2 are ENHRY and SYGVKD. Here V drops 3 bases and J drops 4 bases, and the junction holds 10 bases not matched to any gene. The CDR3 goes from the cysteine to the phenylalanine over 17 residues. The read is trimmed to its CDR3 DNA, 51 bases read in frame from base 1. Overall results and qualifications from the work: The quantity of clinical and demographic metadata differed by source and by participant and was supplied without curation.

To note about this clone: What this receptor recognizes is not known. Per-base qualities were not stored, and no clone one base away is much larger.

This clonotype was sampled from a man in his late teens or twenties who had recovered from COVID-19. The sequencing sample was made of peripheral blood. The chain employs TRBV10-3 and TRBJ2-2; 8 bases in the junction line up with TRBD2. In nucleotide form, the sequence is TGTGCCATCAGTGACAACCCGGGACGGGGGGGCACCGGGGAGCTGTTTTTT. Its translation reads: CAISDNPGRGGTGELFF.